This T cell receptor (beta chain) was sequenced in a study of blood T cell repertoires in COVID-19. Across the study: Nucleic acid was either cDNA or gDNA, and it came from T cells, B-cell-depleted T cells, or PBMCs.

Original processing methods: Reference gene primer amplification in the assay estimated nucleated cell counts. Assay: immunoSEQ multiplex PCR; the TCRdb copy retains only in-frame clones and omits some. Clonal size and the V and J genes are those of that table, whereas D and trimming came from the DNA. This table holds 150,000 to 200,000 clones, more than 75% found once. Sample: peripheral blood. This sequence originates from a man aged 35-49 years with active or convalescent COVID-19.

The CDR3 bases are TGTGCCAGCAGATCCGGGACAGGGGGCGAAAAACTGTTTTTT. It specifies CASRSGTGGEKLFF. The rearrangement joins TRBV28 to TRBJ1-4; 12 bases match TRBD1. The CDR3 extends over 14 amino acids. From germline, CDR1 is MDHEN and CDR2 SYDVKM. The V segment lost 6 bases and the J segment 8 bases; nucleotides outside the gene matches: 4.